The entry below gives a single T cell receptor beta chain sequence along with its context. The data were taken from a study of technical replicates of blood from several donors. The table came from immunoSEQ multiplex PCR; TCRdb's copy has only in-frame clones and leaves some out. The sample comprises 70,000 to 80,000 clones, approximately 97% of which are singletons, and roughly 0.21% rests with the top ten. The material sequenced was T cells isolated from PBMCs. The TCR originated in a human donor in good health.

The CDR3 loop reads CASSPPSGEVGYGYTF. CDR3 nucleotide sequence: TGTGCCAGCTCACCACCAAGCGGGGAGGTCGGCTATGGCTACACCTTC. The J gene is TRBJ1-2, the V gene TRBV18; unclear D gene. Per the germline V gene, CDR1 is KGHSH and CDR2 is LQKENI. The V gene lost 0 bases and the J gene lost 4 bases, with 15 bases spanning the gap. The CDR3 contains 16 residues.